A single sample is the source of the 8 T cell receptor beta chains below, sequenced in a study of CD4 T cells in relation to SARS-CoV-2 and coronaviruses. TCRdb keeps only in-frame clones here, not all; method: immunoSEQ multiplex PCR. The data show 16,000 or so clones, 82% seen once. Antigens for these TCRs are unknown. Unexposed donor CD4+ T cells date from about 2011-2018, before the COVID-19 pandemic. After about 10 days of culture, CD4+ T cells were isolated. Source material: CD4+ T cells from PBMCs, cultured in vitro. The receptors stem from a human donor in good health.

The chain recombines TRBV3-1 (or the pseudogene TRBV3-2) with TRBJ1-1; tentatively, D is TRBD1 (5 bases). This CDR3 is 14 amino acids long. Germline CDR1 is LGHDT and CDR2 is YNNKEL (reference sequence). V was cut by 4 bases and J by 4 bases, with 13 bases left in between. The CDR3 region is CASSLRDAGTEAFF. In DNA form, the CDR3 reads TGTGCCAGCAGCCTCCGGGACGCGGGCACTGAAGCTTTCTTT.

This sequence joins TRBV15 and TRBJ2-2, with D hard to call. Germline CDR1 and CDR2: LNHNV and YYDKDF (reference sequence). Trimming pared 4 bases from V and 4 bases from J, leaving 10 bases between. This CDR3 has 14 amino acids. CDR3: CATSMSTATGELFF. In DNA, the CDR3 is TGTGCCACCAGCATGTCGACGGCCACCGGGGAGCTGTTTTTT. Full variable domain (outside the CDR3, taken from reference TRBV15 and TRBJ2-2): DAMVIQNPRYQVTQFGKPVTLSCSQTLNHNVMYWYQQKSSQAPKLLFHYYDKDFNNEADTPDNFQSRRPNTSFCFLDIRSPGLGDTAMYLCATSMSTATGELFFGEGSRLTVL.

The chain links TRBV3-1 (or the pseudogene TRBV3-2) to TRBJ2-5; 8 positions agree with TRBD2. V trimming: 0 bases; J trimming: 4 bases; junction bases outside the gene matches: 7. CDR1 LGHDT and CDR2 YNNKEL come from the germline V gene (reference sequence). The CDR3 extends over 16 amino acids. As DNA, the CDR3 is TGTGCCAGCAGCCAAGATCTCTCCGGGAGGGGAGAGACCCAGTACTTC. As protein: CASSQDLSGRGETQYF.

The V and J genes are TRBV5-1 and TRBJ2-7; 8 positions match TRBD1. Looked up from germline, CDR1 is SGHRS and CDR2 is YFSETQ. V was clipped by 0 bases and J by 0 bases; unmatched bases: 11. The CDR3 sequence is 18 residues long. This CDR3 reads CASSLVSVSGTGSYEQYF. For the CDR3, the DNA is TGCGCCAGCAGCTTGGTCTCGGTTAGTGGGACAGGCTCCTACGAGCAGTACTTC. Drawing the rest from reference TRBV5-1 and TRBJ2-7, the complete variable domain is KAGVTQTPRYLIKTRGQQVTLSCSPISGHRSVSWYQQTPGQGLQFLFEYFSETQRNKGNFPGRFSGRQFSNSRSEMNVSTLELGDSALYLCASSLVSVSGTGSYEQYFGPGTRLTVT.

This clone turned up a few times. CDR3 nucleotides: TGTGCCAGCAGCCCCGCCGGGACAGCTGGAAACACCATATATTTT. Protein: CASSPAGTAGNTIYF. The chain joins TRBV14 to TRBJ1-3; 7 bases line up with TRBD1. The V gene end was trimmed by 4 bases and the J gene end by 2 bases; junction bases not matched to a gene: 5. CDR1 SGHDN and CDR2 FVKESK come from the germline V gene. This CDR3 contains 15 residues.

This chain uses TRBV25-1 with TRBJ1-6, with D unclear. Germline V gene sequence: CDR1 MGHDK, CDR2 SYGVNS. This CDR3 spans 13 amino acids. Trimming left V 1 base short and J 8 bases short, with 6 bases between. The CDR3 sequence: CASSEFGDSPLHF. The CDR3, as DNA: TGTGCCAGCAGTGAATTCGGGGATTCACCCCTCCACTTT.

The chain recombines TRBV25-1 with TRBJ2-2; tentatively, D is TRBD2 (5 bases). The V and J ends lost 2 bases and 3 bases respectively, with 7 bases between them. CDR1 and CDR2 (germline): MGHDK, SYGVNS. The CDR3 runs 14 residues. CDR3 sequence reads: CASSEGEYTGELFF. CDR3 sequence (DNA): TGTGCCAGCAGTGAAGGGGAGTACACCGGGGAGCTGTTTTTT.

This chain joins TRBV5-1 and TRBJ2-5, with D possibly being TRBD1 or TRBD2 (5 bases each). CDR1 SGHRS and CDR2 YFSETQ come from the germline V gene. This CDR3 is built from 14 residues. V lost 0 bases and J 0 bases, leaving 6 bases between the germline ends. CDR3: CASSLVGDQETQYF. The CDR3 DNA follows: TGCGCCAGCAGCTTGGTGGGGGACCAAGAGACCCAGTACTTC. Full variable domain (outside the CDR3, taken from reference TRBV5-1 and TRBJ2-5): KAGVTQTPRYLIKTRGQQVTLSCSPISGHRSVSWYQQTPGQGLQFLFEYFSETQRNKGNFPGRFSGRQFSNSRSEMNVSTLELGDSALYLCASSLVGDQETQYFGPGTRLLVL.